Each of the 17 T cell receptor beta chains below was sequenced from the same sample in a study of identical twins. TCRdb re-called the 5' RACE reads with MiXCR, one entry per CDR3 protein. The sample includes about 190,000 distinct CDR3 sequences, less than 20% of them seen just once. The sample also formed part of further work on T cells expressing NK-cell markers.

The sample taken for sequencing was CD8+ T cells sorted from blood. Source of these receptors: a woman aged 18-35 years in good health.

CDR3 residues: CSARDLNTEAFF. In nucleotides, the CDR3 is TGCAGTGCTAGAGATTTAAACACTGAAGCTTTCTTT. V usage is TRBV20-1 and J usage is TRBJ1-1; no reliable D call. The CDR3 has 12 residues. Germline V gene data show CDR1 as DFQATT and CDR2 as SNEGSKA (reference sequence). Trimming took off 0 bases at V and 2 bases at J, with 4 bases between the two ends.

To note about this clonotype: At one end the junction does not follow the germline gene, possibly because of a read error. The J gene is TRBJ2-5, the V gene TRBV5-1, with 11 positions matching TRBD2. Looked up from germline, CDR1 is SGHRS and CDR2 is YFSETQ. The CDR3 runs 15 residues. CDR3 bases: TGCCCCAGCGAGCTAGCGGGGGGCGATCAAGAGACCCAGTACTTC. It translates to CPSELAGGDQETQYF.

In its sample, this clonotype was seen a few times. This chain connects TRBV3-1 to TRBJ1-2; D call uncertain. The CDR3 spans 15 residues. Germline CDR1 and CDR2: LGHDT and YNNKEL (reference sequence). The V end was cut by 1 base, the J end by 3 bases, with 12 bases between. The CDR3 region is CASSQARRDDYGYTF. The CDR3 region has the DNA TGTGCCAGCAGCCAAGCTCGCCGGGATGACTATGGCTACACCTTC.

This clonotype was seen only a few times. The chain employs TRBV7-9 and TRBJ2-5, with 12 bases aligning to TRBD2. Trimming at V came to 4 bases and at J to 4 bases, leaving 10 bases not matched to a gene. Looked up from germline, CDR1 is SEHNR and CDR2 is FQNEAQ (reference sequence). The length of the CDR3 is 17 residues. CDR3 in DNA: TGTGCCAGCAGCTCCCCGACTAGCGGGAGTCAACCAGAGACCCAGTACTTC. Protein: CASSSPTSGSQPETQYF.

The sample holds many counts of this clonotype. CDR3 nucleotides: TGTGCCAGCAGGTCCTCAGGCGAGCAGTTCTTC. Its protein product is CASRSSGEQFF. The chain carries TRBV6-5 and TRBJ2-1; D gene unclear. The CDR3 runs 11 residues. Deletions cut 6 bases from V and 10 bases from J, with 10 bases between. In germline, CDR1 is MNHEY, CDR2 SVGAGI.

This chain joins TRBV6-5 and TRBJ2-2; no firm D call. The CDR3 is made up of 14 amino acids. Trimming removed 2 bases from V and 5 bases from J, with 9 bases in between. CDR1 and CDR2 from the germline V gene are MNHEY and SVGAGI. The CDR3 bases are TGTGCCAGCAGTTACGGCCCCTCGACCGGGGAGCTGTTTTTT. Its protein is CASSYGPSTGELFF.

This clonotype was picked up a small number of times. The V call is TRBV9, the J call TRBJ2-1, with D possibly matching TRBD2 (7 bases). Germline assignment: CDR1 SGDLS and CDR2 YYNGEE. The CDR3 runs to 14 residues. V was trimmed by 3 bases and J by 9 bases, leaving 16 bases between them. The CDR3 sequence is CASSGGGGGTEQFF. The DNA of the CDR3 is TGTGCCAGCAGCGGAGGAGGCGGGGGCACTGAGCAGTTCTTC.

Ten or more counts support this clonotype. The rearrangement joins TRBV5-1 to TRBJ2-1; unclear D gene. The V end was cut by 0 bases, the J end by 4 bases, with 8 bases between. Germline V gene data show CDR1 as SGHRS and CDR2 as YFSETQ. The CDR3 is 14 residues long. The CDR3, as DNA: TGCGCCAGCAGCTTGGGCAGCAGATACAATGAGCAGTTCTTC. It encodes CASSLGSRYNEQFF.

V is TRBV12-3 or TRBV12-4 and J is TRBJ1-2, with 10 bases lining up with TRBD1. V lost 4 bases, J lost 5 bases, and 7 bases stayed unmatched. The CDR3 covers 15 residues. As DNA, the CDR3 is TGTGCCAGCAGTTCAACGACAGGGGGCGGGTATGGCTACACCTTC. It yields the protein CASSSTTGGGYGYTF.

The V call is TRBV12-3 or TRBV12-4, the J call TRBJ2-1; unclear D gene. Trimming took 3 bases from V and 3 from J, leaving 9 bases between them. CDR3 length: 14 amino acids. CDR3 sequence: CASSFTRNYNEQFF. CDR3 DNA: TGTGCCAGCAGTTTTACGAGGAACTACAATGAGCAGTTCTTC.

This clonotype turned up a few times. The chain carries TRBV20-1 and TRBJ2-7; TRBD1 aligns across 7 bases. V dropped 7 bases and J dropped 1; count of bases not matched to a gene: 10. The CDR3 extends over 14 amino acids. Germline lookup yields CDR1 DFQATT and CDR2 SNEGSKA (reference sequence). The chain's CDR3 is CSVPIRDRSYEQYF. The CDR3, as DNA: TGCAGTGTCCCAATCCGGGACAGATCCTACGAGCAGTACTTC.

This clonotype was detected only a few times. This chain uses TRBV29-1 with TRBJ2-4, with 7 bases that match TRBD2. The germline V gene encodes CDR1 SQVTM and CDR2 ANQGSEA. Unmatched junction bases numbered 4, after V lost 5 bases and J lost 0 bases. CDR3 length: 14 amino acids. CDR3 in amino acids: CSVTREGAKNIQYF. DNA of the CDR3: TGCAGCGTTACGAGGGAGGGAGCCAAAAACATTCAGTACTTC.

The CDR3 here is CASSPPLGGIGDEQFF. The CDR3 region has the DNA TGTGCCAGCAGTCCCCCTTTGGGCGGGATAGGTGATGAGCAGTTCTTC. The genes are TRBV7-6 and TRBJ2-1, with D perhaps matching TRBD2 (6 bases). Trimming pared 6 bases from V and 8 bases from J, leaving 23 bases between. Per the germline V gene, CDR1 is SGHVS and CDR2 is FNYEAQ. The CDR3 sequence is 16 residues long.

In this sample, this clonotype turned up many times. The chain uses TRBV12-3 or TRBV12-4 and TRBJ1-1, with D tentatively TRBD1 (5 bases). The V end was cut by 6 bases, the J end by 7 bases, with 9 bases between. This CDR3 is 11 amino acids long. The CDR3 is CASSLGGEAFF. The CDR3 region has the DNA TGTGCCAGCAGCCTCGGGGGTGAAGCTTTCTTT.

This clonotype has more than one count but fewer than ten. The rearrangement uses TRBV6-2 or TRBV6-3 and TRBJ2-2; 10 bases line up with TRBD2. CDR1 and CDR2 from the germline V gene are MNHEY and SVGEGT. Trimming removed 4 bases from V and 8 bases from J; junction bases left unmatched: 13. The CDR3 length is 17 residues. CDR3 sequence: CASSSPRLAGNGGELFF. The CDR3 DNA is TGTGCCAGCAGTTCGCCACGACTAGCGGGCAACGGGGGGGAGCTGTTTTTT.

The rearrangement links TRBV3-1 to TRBJ1-2; D gene unclear. Germline CDR1 and CDR2: LGHDT and YNNKEL (reference sequence). The CDR3 totals 16 residues. With 0 bases removed from V and 6 bases from J, the gap between germline ends came to 17 bases. In nucleotides, the CDR3 is TGTGCCAGCAGCCAAGAGGGTCTCCATAGGAGGGATGGCTACACCTTC. It translates to CASSQEGLHRRDGYTF.

This sequence joins TRBV29-1 and TRBJ2-7; TRBD1 is a possible D gene (6 bases). Trimming left V 5 bases short and J 3 bases short, with 11 bases between. There are 12 residues in the CDR3. Per germline, CDR1 SQVTM and CDR2 ANQGSEA. CDR3 in amino acids: CSVNQDSYEQYF. In nucleotides, the CDR3 is TGCAGCGTTAACCAGGACAGCTACGAGCAGTACTTC.